This TCR beta chain was identified during a study of cytomegalovirus exposure and HLA in healthy donors. In the PCR, 60 Vbeta and 13 Jbeta primers were used. Using immunoSEQ multiplex PCR, the repertoire was profiled, and TCRdb retains in-frame clones only, with some absent. The table shows about 130,000 clones, with about 76% occurring only once. The receptor was derived from a male donor in good health and CMV-seronegative. Sample: PBMCs.

CDR3 sequence (DNA): TGTGCCAGCAGCCCGGGACAGTTCTACGAGCAGTACTTC. This codes for CASSPGQFYEQYF. The chain joins TRBV6-5 to TRBJ2-7, with 7 bases identical to TRBD1. The ends lost 6 bases at V and 3 bases at J; junction bases unmatched: 5. Germline CDR1 and CDR2: MNHEY and SVGAGI. CDR3 length: 13 amino acids.